One sample yielded the 5 T cell receptor beta chains listed below, sequenced in a study of shared clonotypes between healthy human individuals (dated by TCRdb to 2020 to 2021). Receptors were amplified or captured by the immunoSEQ multiplex PCR assay. The source is immuneACCESS, and TCRdb retained only in-frame sequences with V and J called. Part of the clones is not carried over; for the studies checked, unresolved V genes explain less than half of this, and the remainder is unexplained. For this sample there are about 480,000 clones; over 60% appear just once. In total, the top ten clones hold around 12% of the sample. Sequenced: PBMCs. All receptors come from a woman in her thirties or forties in good health. Some clones in this sample may be carry-over from other donors' samples.

The V gene is TRBV9, the J gene TRBJ2-3; perhaps TRBD2 as D (5 bases). V was trimmed by 0 bases and J by 2 bases, leaving 13 bases between them. Germline-derived CDR1 and CDR2 are SGDLS and YYNGEE. CDR3 length equals 16 residues. The CDR3 protein is CASSVVAGGDTDTQYF. The CDR3 DNA reads as TGTGCCAGCAGCGTAGTGGCAGGAGGAGACACAGATACGCAGTATTTT.

A few counts support this clone. The chain uses TRBV6-4 and TRBJ1-1; D ambiguous. The CDR3 is 13 residues long. CDR1 is MRHNA, CDR2 SNTAGT, per germline. V lost 6 bases, J lost 2 bases, and 10 bases lay in between. The CDR3 here is CASSLDINTEAFF. In DNA form, the CDR3 reads TGTGCCAGCAGCCTAGACATTAACACTGAAGCTTTCTTT.

The J gene is TRBJ2-3, the V gene TRBV27, with D possibly matching TRBD1 (5 bases). The ends were cut back, 4 bases at V and 4 bases at J, with 18 bases in the middle. The CDR3 has 16 residues. Germline assignment: CDR1 MNHEY and CDR2 SMNVEV (reference sequence). The CDR3 here is CASSSSQTEGADTQYF. CDR3 nucleotide sequence: TGTGCCAGCAGTTCGAGCCAAACCGAAGGGGCAGATACGCAGTATTTT.

This clone was seen repeatedly, ten times or more. The same CDR3 arises from other DNA sequences in this sample as well. The V call is TRBV7-2, the J call TRBJ2-5; D might be TRBD1 (6 bases). This CDR3 region has 13 residues. Trimming took off 4 bases at V and 1 base at J, with 7 bases between the two ends. Looked up from germline, CDR1 is SGHTA and CDR2 is FQGNSA. Here the CDR3 reads CASSYRVQETQYF. The CDR3 nucleotides are TGTGCCAGCAGCTACAGGGTCCAAGAGACCCAGTACTTC. Using reference TRBV7-2 and TRBJ2-5 for the parts outside the CDR3, the full variable domain is GAGVSQSPSNKVTEKGKDVELRCDPISGHTALYWYRQSLGQGLEFLIYFQGNSAPDKSGLPSDRFSAERTGGSVSTLTIQRTQQEDSAVYLCASSYRVQETQYFGPGTRLLVL.

The chain couples TRBV5-3 to TRBJ2-1, with 9 bases identical to TRBD2. TRBV5-3 is designated an ORF whose function remains uncertain. This CDR3 has 14 amino acids. V dropped 5 bases and J dropped 4; count of bases not matched to a gene: 4. DNA for the CDR3: TGTGCCAGAAGTCGACTAGCGGCGTACAATGAGCAGTTCTTC. It codes for CARSRLAAYNEQFF.